These T cell receptor beta chains were read from a single sample in a study of preoperative IRX-2 immunotherapy in early breast cancer. The table came from immunoSEQ multiplex PCR; TCRdb's copy has only in-frame clones and leaves some out. This sample has over 60,000 clones; approximately 94% occur once, and the top ten carry under 2%. Sample acquisition took place from a patient treated with IRX-2 immunotherapy. Receptor source: a human donor with breast cancer. The CDR3 runs from the conserved cysteine through the conserved F or W. A D gene is named only where the DNA matches it firmly. The size entry is marked missing in some rows and otherwise reads once, few, many or a size class.

clone_size: -; v_call: TRBV5-1; d_call: TRBD2; j_call: TRBJ2-5; cdr3_aa: CASRPGEGRETQYF; cdr3_nt: TGCGCCAGCAGACCCGGGGAGGGGCGGGAGACCCAGTACTTC
clone_size: -; v_call: TRBV28; d_call: -; j_call: TRBJ2-7; cdr3_aa: CASSQSSYEQYF; cdr3_nt: TGTGCCAGCAGCCAGAGCTCCTACGAGCAGTACTTC
clone_size: -; v_call: TRBV28; d_call: -; j_call: TRBJ2-4; cdr3_aa: CASSLWGRLGNIQYF; cdr3_nt: TGTGCCAGCAGTTTATGGGGCCGACTAGGAAACATTCAGTACTTC
clone_size: -; v_call: TRBV18; d_call: TRBD2; j_call: TRBJ2-2; cdr3_aa: CASSVTLTSGSIGELFF; cdr3_nt: TGTGCCAGCTCCGTCACCCTGACTAGCGGGAGTATCGGGGAGCTGTTTTTT
clone_size: -; v_call: TRBV28; d_call: TRBD2; j_call: TRBJ2-2; cdr3_aa: CASSFGGVYAGELFF; cdr3_nt: TGTGCCAGCAGTTTTGGGGGGGTCTACGCCGGGGAGCTGTTTTTT
clone_size: -; v_call: TRBV6-6; d_call: -; j_call: TRBJ1-5; cdr3_aa: CASSYSGGPDQPQHF; cdr3_nt: TGTGCCAGCAGTTACTCGGGGGGTCCGGATCAGCCCCAGCATTTT
clone_size: -; v_call: TRBV7-9; d_call: TRBD2; j_call: TRBJ2-3; cdr3_aa: CASSILYFGTSGFTDTQYF; cdr3_nt: TGTGCCAGCAGCATACTTTATTTCGGGACTAGCGGATTCACAGATACGCAGTATTTT
clone_size: once; v_call: TRBV6-5; d_call: TRBD2; j_call: TRBJ2-5; cdr3_aa: CASSSWGGKAQYF; cdr3_nt: TGTGCCAGCAGTTCCTGGGGGGGGAAGGCCCAGTACTTC
clone_size: few; v_call: TRBV7-9; d_call: TRBD1; j_call: TRBJ2-2; cdr3_aa: CASRGPDRGYGELFF; cdr3_nt: TGTGCCAGCAGGGGCCCGGACAGGGGATACGGGGAGCTGTTTTTT
clone_size: -; v_call: TRBV5-1; d_call: -; j_call: TRBJ2-5; cdr3_aa: CASSLASGPRRETQYF; cdr3_nt: TGCGCCAGCAGCTTGGCCTCGGGACCTAGGCGGGAGACCCAGTACTTC
clone_size: -; v_call: TRBV6-5; d_call: -; j_call: TRBJ1-2; cdr3_aa: CASSYGGGNGYTF; cdr3_nt: TGTGCCAGCAGTTACGGAGGAGGGAATGGCTACACCTTC
clone_size: -; v_call: TRBV2; d_call: -; j_call: TRBJ1-2; cdr3_aa: CASSVFGGGGYGYTF; cdr3_nt: TGTGCCAGCAGTGTGTTTGGGGGTGGGGGCTATGGCTACACCTTC
clone_size: -; v_call: TRBV5-1; d_call: -; j_call: TRBJ1-1; cdr3_aa: CASSLMSGADTEAFF; cdr3_nt: TGCGCCAGCAGCTTGATGTCCGGGGCTGACACTGAAGCTTTCTTT
clone_size: -; v_call: TRBV4-3; d_call: -; j_call: TRBJ1-2; cdr3_aa: CASSHRYRAGSGYTF; cdr3_nt: TGCGCCAGCAGCCATCGTTACAGGGCGGGCAGTGGCTACACCTTC
clone_size: -; v_call: TRBV7-2; d_call: -; j_call: TRBJ1-4; cdr3_aa: CASSLVPNEKLFF; cdr3_nt: TGTGCCAGCAGCTTAGTCCCTAATGAAAAACTGTTTTTT
clone_size: -; v_call: TRBV28; d_call: -; j_call: TRBJ2-7; cdr3_aa: CASTPLWGEQYF; cdr3_nt: TGTGCCTCGACCCCCCTTTGGGGGGAGCAGTACTTC
clone_size: once; v_call: TRBV5-1; d_call: -; j_call: TRBJ2-7; cdr3_aa: CASRETAAARPEQYF; cdr3_nt: TGCGCCAGCAGAGAGACTGCGGCCGCCCGACCCGAGCAGTACTTC
clone_size: -; v_call: TRBV5-1; d_call: -; j_call: TRBJ2-3; cdr3_aa: CASSLERAFSTDTQYF; cdr3_nt: TGCGCCAGCAGCTTGGAGCGGGCCTTTAGCACAGATACGCAGTATTTT
clone_size: -; v_call: TRBV30; d_call: TRBD1; j_call: TRBJ1-1; cdr3_aa: CAWRKKGARTEAFF; cdr3_nt: TGTGCCTGGAGGAAGAAGGGGGCGCGCACTGAAGCTTTCTTT
clone_size: -; v_call: TRBV4-2; d_call: TRBD2; j_call: TRBJ2-2; cdr3_aa: CASSYAGGANTGELFF; cdr3_nt: TGTGCCAGCAGTTACGCGGGGGGCGCTAACACCGGGGAGCTGTTTTTT
clone_size: once; v_call: TRBV30; d_call: -; j_call: TRBJ1-4; cdr3_aa: CAWSKGGYGKLFF; cdr3_nt: TGTGCCTGGTCTAAAGGGGGGTATGGAAAACTGTTTTTT
clone_size: -; v_call: TRBV5-1; d_call: -; j_call: TRBJ1-1; cdr3_aa: CASSYLGAAEAFF; cdr3_nt: TGCGCCAGCAGTTACTTGGGGGCAGCGGAAGCTTTCTTT
clone_size: -; v_call: TRBV7-3; d_call: -; j_call: TRBJ2-5; cdr3_aa: CASSLTGSQETQYF; cdr3_nt: TGTGCCAGCAGCTTAACAGGCAGTCAAGAGACCCAGTACTTC
clone_size: once; v_call: TRBV4-1; d_call: -; j_call: TRBJ2-5; cdr3_aa: CASSPPQGGTETQYF; cdr3_nt: TGCGCCAGCAGCCCGCCCCAGGGGGGGACGGAGACCCAGTACTTC
clone_size: -; v_call: TRBV28; d_call: -; j_call: TRBJ2-3; cdr3_aa: CASGGHPDTQYF; cdr3_nt: TGTGCCAGCGGGGGGCACCCAGATACGCAGTATTTT
clone_size: once; v_call: TRBV30; d_call: TRBD2; j_call: TRBJ2-1; cdr3_aa: CAWSTSQNEQFF; cdr3_nt: TGTGCCTGGTCGACTAGCCAGAATGAGCAGTTCTTC
clone_size: -; v_call: TRBV7-9; d_call: TRBD2; j_call: TRBJ2-3; cdr3_aa: CASSLGGSLDTQYF; cdr3_nt: TGTGCCAGCAGCTTAGGCGGGAGTCTAGATACGCAGTATTTT
clone_size: -; v_call: TRBV7-8; d_call: TRBD2; j_call: TRBJ2-4; cdr3_aa: CASSLEGGGAADIQYF; cdr3_nt: TGTGCCAGCAGCTTAGAAGGCGGGGGGGCCGCGGACATTCAGTACTTC
clone_size: -; v_call: TRBV18; d_call: -; j_call: TRBJ2-3; cdr3_aa: CASSPRAGASTDTQYF; cdr3_nt: TGTGCCAGCTCCCCCCGGGCAGGGGCGAGCACAGATACGCAGTATTTT
clone_size: -; v_call: TRBV7-2; d_call: -; j_call: TRBJ2-7; cdr3_aa: CASTLRGNEQYF; cdr3_nt: TGTGCCAGCACCCTTCGGGGGAACGAGCAGTACTTC
clone_size: -; v_call: TRBV15; d_call: -; j_call: TRBJ1-1; cdr3_aa: CATSFRGSEAFF; cdr3_nt: TGTGCCACCAGCTTTCGAGGATCTGAAGCTTTCTTT
clone_size: -; v_call: TRBV4-3; d_call: -; j_call: TRBJ2-3; cdr3_aa: CASSQDFGGSTDTQYF; cdr3_nt: TGCGCCAGCAGCCAAGATTTCGGTGGAAGCACAGATACGCAGTATTTT
clone_size: -; v_call: TRBV5-1; d_call: -; j_call: TRBJ2-3; cdr3_aa: CASSLAGGEGTQYF; cdr3_nt: TGCGCCAGCAGCTTGGCGGGGGGCGAGGGCACGCAGTATTTT
clone_size: -; v_call: TRBV4-2; d_call: TRBD1; j_call: TRBJ2-3; cdr3_aa: CASSPAGTGFTDTQYF; cdr3_nt: TGTGCCAGCAGCCCCGCCGGGACAGGGTTCACAGATACGCAGTATTTT
clone_size: -; v_call: TRBV27; d_call: -; j_call: TRBJ2-4; cdr3_aa: CASSLSSLAKNIQYF; cdr3_nt: TGTGCCAGCAGTTTAAGCTCTCTAGCCAAAAACATTCAGTACTTC
clone_size: -; v_call: TRBV7-3; d_call: TRBD2; j_call: TRBJ2-5; cdr3_aa: CASSNPGGPGETQYF; cdr3_nt: TGTGCCAGCAGCAACCCGGGGGGGCCAGGGGAGACCCAGTACTTC